This TCR beta chain was sequenced in a study of T-cell reconstitution after alpha-beta-depleted transplantation in children. Germline-derived CDR1 and CDR2 are SEHNR and FQNEAQ (reference sequence). The CDR3 is 11 residues long. Trimming shortened V by 3 bases and J by 4 bases, and 3 bases separated the two germline ends. Comments on this clonotype: Antigen specificity is unknown.

General study points: Surviving recipient T cells and thymic progenitors accounted for the high day-60 TCRbeta diversity observed in some patients. Two months or so post-transplant, alpha-beta T cells reportedly derived from several hundred expanded graft clones. A year post-transplant, T-cell counts and diversity derived mostly from newly produced T cells.

Researchers prepared the TCRbeta library using unique molecular identifiers, the study reports. TCRdb analysed the PCR reads with MiXCR anew, one entry per CDR3 protein. Of approximately 82,000 distinct CDR3 sequences listed, about a sixth are singletons. The sequence was obtained from a male patient between 2 and 15 years old who had a stem cell transplant for acute lymphoblastic leukemia, so the T cells may come from the graft donor. The source material was PBMCs, mostly from graft donor cells, sampled 180 days after TCRalphabeta/CD19-depleted stem cell transplant. The V call is TRBV7-9, the J call TRBJ1-1; D is unclear. CDR3 loop: CASSFRTEAFF. Written as DNA, the CDR3 is TGTGCCAGCAGCTTCCGCACTGAAGCTTTCTTT. The whole variable domain, remainder taken from reference TRBV7-9 and TRBJ1-1, is DTGVSQNPRHKITKRGQNVTFRCDPISEHNRLYWYRQTLGQGPEFLTYFQNEAQLEKSRLLSDRFSAERPKGSFSTLEIQRTEQGDSAMYLCASSFRTEAFFGQGTRLTVV.